The 5 T cell receptor beta chains listed next were all sequenced from one sample in a study of blood T cells in healthy people across ages. Sample-barcoded 5' priming and a J-beta primer mix drove a second PCR of about 7 to 12 cycles. TCRdb fed the 5' RACE reads into MiXCR, producing one record per CDR3 protein. The profile shows more than 550,000 distinct CDR3 sequences, 22% of them singletons. Sequenced input: blood. Receptors were obtained from a man aged 65 to 85 in good health.

This sequence joins TRBV12-3 or TRBV12-4 and TRBJ2-3, with D maybe TRBD1 (5 bases). With 6 bases removed from V and 1 base from J, the gap between germline ends came to 11 bases. There are 14 residues in the CDR3. This CDR3 reads CASSYGHGTDTQYF. CDR3 sequence (DNA): TGTGCCAGCAGCTACGGACACGGCACAGATACGCAGTATTTT.

The chain couples TRBV4-3 to TRBJ1-2, with D perhaps TRBD1 (5 bases). The CDR3 has 17 residues. The V end lost 0 bases, the J end lost 4 bases, and 18 bases lay between the germline ends. Germline loops: CDR1 LGHNA, CDR2 YSLEER. The CDR3 region has the DNA TGCGCCAGCAGCCAAGATAGTGGGGGTCCTTGGCTCTATGGCTACACCTTC. Its translation is CASSQDSGGPWLYGYTF.

The chain employs TRBV6-5 and TRBJ2-1; 9 bases are shared with TRBD1. This CDR3 is built from 14 residues. With V trimmed by 2 bases and J by 11 bases, 7 bases remained unmatched. CDR1 is MNHEY, CDR2 SVGAGI, per germline. The CDR3: CASSYPGQGHQQFF. For the CDR3, the DNA is TGTGCCAGCAGTTACCCGGGACAGGGTCATCAGCAGTTCTTC.

This chain joins TRBV29-1 and TRBJ2-5, with 10 bases that match TRBD1. This CDR3 is 13 amino acids long. CDR1 SQVTM and CDR2 ANQGSEA come from the germline V gene. The J segment lost 4 bases and the V segment lost 7 bases, leaving 6 bases of the junction unmatched. This CDR3 reads CSGGQGRGETQYF. Written as DNA, the CDR3 is TGCAGCGGGGGACAGGGGAGAGGAGAGACCCAGTACTTC.

The chain is built from TRBV12-3 or TRBV12-4 and TRBJ2-4; TRBD1 or TRBD2 may be the D gene (6 bases each). The V end was cut by 6 bases, the J end by 9 bases, with 21 bases between. The CDR3 is 15 amino acids. This CDR3 is CASSSVRAKGGIQYF. In DNA form, the CDR3 reads TGTGCCAGCAGCTCAGTCCGGGCCAAGGGGGGCATTCAGTACTTC.